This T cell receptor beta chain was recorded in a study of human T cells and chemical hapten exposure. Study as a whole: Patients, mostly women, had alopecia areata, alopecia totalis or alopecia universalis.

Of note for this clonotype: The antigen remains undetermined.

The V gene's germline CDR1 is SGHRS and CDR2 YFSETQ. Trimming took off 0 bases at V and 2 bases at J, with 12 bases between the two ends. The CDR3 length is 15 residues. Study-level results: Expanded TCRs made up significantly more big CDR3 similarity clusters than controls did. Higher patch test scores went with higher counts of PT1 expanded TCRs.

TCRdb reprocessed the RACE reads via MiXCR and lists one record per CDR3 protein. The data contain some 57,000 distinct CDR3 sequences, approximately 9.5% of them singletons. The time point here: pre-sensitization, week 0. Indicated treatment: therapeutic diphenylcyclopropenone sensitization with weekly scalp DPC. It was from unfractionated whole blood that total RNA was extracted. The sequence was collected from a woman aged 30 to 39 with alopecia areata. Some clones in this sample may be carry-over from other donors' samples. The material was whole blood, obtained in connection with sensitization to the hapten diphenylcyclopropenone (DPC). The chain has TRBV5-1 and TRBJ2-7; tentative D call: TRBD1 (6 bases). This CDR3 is CASSLARTATYEQYF. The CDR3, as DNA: TGCGCCAGCAGCTTGGCTAGGACAGCTACCTACGAGCAGTACTTC.